Listed below are T cell receptor beta chains from one sample, sequenced in a study of cytomegalovirus exposure and HLA in healthy donors. Assay used: immunoSEQ multiplex PCR; TCRdb lists only in-frame clones, some missing. The profile shows 130,000 to 150,000 clones, almost 90% of them singletons. The sequencing sample was made of PBMCs. The receptors originated from a woman between 18 and 30 years old in good health and CMV-seropositive. Each CDR3 is given with its conserved first and last residue. Each record gives: J gene, V gene, CDR3 protein.

j_call: TRBJ2-2
v_call: TRBV27
cdr3_aa: CASSLGRGWNTGELFF

j_call: TRBJ1-6
v_call: TRBV5-1
cdr3_aa: CASSLGQSAPDSPLHF

j_call: TRBJ2-1
v_call: TRBV14
cdr3_aa: CASAPLSGQNKPNEQFF

j_call: TRBJ2-5
v_call: TRBV7-2
cdr3_aa: CASSLVSRQGTTQYF

j_call: TRBJ2-2
v_call: TRBV27
cdr3_aa: CASGGRGRPGELFF

j_call: TRBJ2-1
v_call: TRBV11-2
cdr3_aa: CASSQGQAWGNEQFF

j_call: TRBJ2-3
v_call: TRBV9
cdr3_aa: CASSTSGRPGTDTQYF

j_call: TRBJ2-7
v_call: TRBV5-1
cdr3_aa: CASSSQTPEVQYF

j_call: TRBJ2-7
v_call: TRBV19
cdr3_aa: CASSGTDPPYEQYF

j_call: TRBJ2-3
v_call: TRBV4-3
cdr3_aa: CASSTGLAGDLDTQYF